The 3 T cell receptor beta chains below were found in one sample sequenced in a study of CD8 T cells in ankylosing spondylitis (dated by TCRdb to about 2017). Study-level results and caveats: Blood from ankylosing spondylitis patients appeared to be characterized by a TCR beta motif composed of about 8 highly homologous amino acid variants.

Library preparation used 5' RACE. The instrument was an Illumina HiSeq 2500. TCRdb handled the public reads itself, with Q25 trimming in fastp and clone calling in MiXCR, and kept productive beta chains. Here each entry gathers all rows of one CDR3 protein and keeps the most common genes and DNA. The table for this sample lists 200,000 to 250,000 distinct CDR3 sequences; approximately 20% of them were counted only once. Together, the top ten hold about 42% of the sample. The antigens of these receptors remain unknown. Sequencing was done on a sample of blood, either unsorted or a sorted T cell fraction (not recorded which). The receptors shown here come from a male donor with ankylosing spondylitis.

The rearrangement uses TRBV20-1 and TRBJ1-1; tentative D call: TRBD1 (5 bases). V dropped 4 bases and J dropped 2 bases, with 8 bases sitting between them. CDR3 length: 12 amino acids. Germline V lookup: CDR1 DFQATT, CDR2 SNEGSKA (reference sequence). The CDR3 DNA follows: TGCAGTGCTACAGGGCCCAACACTGAAGCTTTCTTT. Amino acids: CSATGPNTEAFF.

The V and J genes are TRBV5-4 and TRBJ2-5; 7 bases map to TRBD2. CDR1 is SGHNT and CDR2 is YYREEE in the germline V gene (reference sequence). The CDR3 sequence is 14 residues long. Trimming at V came to 4 bases and at J to 4 bases, leaving 7 bases not matched to a gene. CDR3 nucleotides: TGTGCCAGCAGCGACGGACTAGATCGAGAGACCCAGTACTTC. It specifies CASSDGLDRETQYF.

The J gene is TRBJ2-7, the V gene TRBV12-5; D remains unclear. Germline V gene lookup returns CDR1 LGHNT and CDR2 FRNRAP. CDR3 length: 14 residues. Trimming took 1 base from V and 7 from J, leaving 14 bases between them. CDR3 nucleotides: TGTGCTAGTGGTTTGGACCTTATCCTCCGGGAGCAGTACTTC. It is translated as CASGLDLILREQYF. Variable domain in full (rest from reference TRBV12-5 and TRBJ2-7): DARVTQTPRHKVTEMGQEVTMRCQPILGHNTVFWYRQTMMQGLELLAYFRNRAPLDDSGMPKDRFSAEMPDATLATLKIQPSEPRDSAVYFCASGLDLILREQYFGPGTRLTVT.